Each of the 18 T cell receptor beta chains below was sequenced from the same sample in a study of T cell responses to AZD1222 COVID-19 vaccine. Profiling relied on immunoSEQ multiplex PCR, and the TCRdb table lists in-frame clones only, not all of them. Recorded here are over 140,000 clones; the top ten clones represent 2% to 2.5%. Sample: peripheral blood. The receptors derive from an adult in good health.

The V gene is TRBV19, the J gene TRBJ2-1, with TRBD2 as a possible D gene (5 bases). This CDR3 is built from 16 residues. V lost 5 bases and J lost 7, with 21 bases in between. Germline lookup yields CDR1 LNHDA and CDR2 SQIVND (reference sequence). The CDR3 coding sequence is TGTGCCAGTAGTCCCCCAGGAGGCTTGAGGAAGAATGAGCAGTTCTTC. Protein: CASSPPGGLRKNEQFF.

The V gene is TRBV7-8, the J gene TRBJ2-2; 13 bases match TRBD2. This CDR3 region has 17 residues. Germline loops: CDR1 SGHVS, CDR2 FQNEAQ. V dropped 3 bases and J dropped 1; count of bases not matched to a gene: 2. DNA for the CDR3: TGTGCCAGCAGCTTTGGGACTAGCGGGGAGAACACCGGGGAGCTGTTTTTT. Amino acid sequence: CASSFGTSGENTGELFF.

The chain combines TRBV3-1 (or the pseudogene TRBV3-2) with TRBJ1-3; D unclear. V shed 3 bases and J shed 3 bases, with 6 bases lying between them. The CDR3 contains 13 residues. Germline V lookup: CDR1 LGHDT, CDR2 YNNKEL (reference sequence). The CDR3 DNA is TGTGCCAGCAGCCACTACGGTGGAAACACCATATATTTT. This sequence encodes CASSHYGGNTIYF.

V is TRBV19 and J is TRBJ1-2; D perhaps matches TRBD1 (5 bases). V was cut by 7 bases and J by 4 bases, with 22 bases left in between. The germline V gene encodes CDR1 LNHDA and CDR2 SQIVND (reference sequence). The CDR3 spans 16 residues. DNA for the CDR3: TGTGCCAGTACCGACCCGGGACGGGACGGAGGCTATGGCTACACCTTC. As protein: CASTDPGRDGGYGYTF.

Concerning this clone: Other nucleotide sequences in the sample specify the same CDR3. The rearrangement joins TRBV7-2 to TRBJ2-5; D is ambiguous. CDR3 length: 14 residues. Trimming shortened V by 1 base and J by 5 bases, and 11 bases separated the two germline ends. Germline values: CDR1 SGHTA, CDR2 FQGNSA. CDR3 sequence (DNA): TGTGCCAGCAGCTTAGGCAGCGTCGGGGAGACCCAGTACTTC. The encoded protein is CASSLGSVGETQYF. The whole variable domain, filled in from reference TRBV7-2 and TRBJ2-5, reads GAGVSQSPSNKVTEKGKDVELRCDPISGHTALYWYRQSLGQGLEFLIYFQGNSAPDKSGLPSDRFSAERTGGSVSTLTIQRTQQEDSAVYLCASSLGSVGETQYFGPGTRLLVL.

The CDR3 loop reads CASSLPDSSEAFF. In nucleotides, the CDR3 is TGCGCCAGCAGCCTTCCGGACTCGAGTGAAGCTTTCTTT. This sequence joins TRBV5-1 and TRBJ1-1; D gene unclear. CDR1 and CDR2 (germline): SGHRS, YFSETQ. There are 13 residues in the CDR3. Trimming shortened V by 4 bases and J by 7 bases, and 14 bases separated the two germline ends.

The chain recombines TRBV5-1 with TRBJ2-7; 7 nucleotides agree with TRBD1. CDR1 and CDR2 from the germline V gene are SGHRS and YFSETQ. Trimming at V came to 4 bases and at J to 2 bases, leaving 6 bases not matched to a gene. The CDR3 sequence is 14 residues long. The CDR3 sequence is CASSLTGSPYEQYF. The DNA for the CDR3 is TGCGCCAGCAGCCTGACAGGGAGTCCCTACGAGCAGTACTTC.

This sequence joins TRBV10-3 and TRBJ1-5; D is unresolved. Trimming removed 3 bases from V and 3 bases from J, with 9 bases in between. Germline CDR1 and CDR2: ENHRY and SYGVKD. This CDR3 spans 14 amino acids. CDR3 sequence: CAISELGDNQPQHF. The CDR3 nucleotides read TGTGCCATCAGTGAATTGGGAGACAATCAGCCCCAGCATTTT.

The chain couples TRBV24-1 to TRBJ1-1, with unresolved D. Looked up from germline, CDR1 is KGHDR and CDR2 is SFDVKD. This CDR3 is 13 amino acids long. V dropped 3 bases and J dropped 2 bases, with 6 bases sitting between them. The CDR3 loop reads CATSDELNTEAFF. CDR3 coding DNA: TGTGCCACCAGTGATGAATTAAACACTGAAGCTTTCTTT.

This chain joins TRBV28 and TRBJ1-2; TRBD1 matches 9 bases. The V gene end was trimmed by 6 bases and the J gene end by 7 bases; junction bases not matched to a gene: 9. The CDR3 has 14 residues. CDR1 is MDHEN, CDR2 SYDVKM, per germline. As DNA, the CDR3 is TGTGCCAGCAGGGACCTGGGACAGGGAGTTGGCTACACCTTC. The encoded protein is CASRDLGQGVGYTF.

V and J are TRBV5-1 and TRBJ1-6, with 7 bases matching TRBD1. There are 19 residues in the CDR3. With V trimmed by 3 bases and J by 9 bases, 21 bases remained unmatched. Germline CDR1 and CDR2: SGHRS and YFSETQ. CDR3 DNA: TGCGCCAGCAGCTACCGAGGAGGGGAGACAGGGATTATTAGTTCACCCCTCCACTTT. This gives the protein CASSYRGGETGIISSPLHF.

V usage is TRBV3-1 (or the pseudogene TRBV3-2) and J usage is TRBJ2-3; D might be TRBD2 (7 bases). Trimming took off 1 base at V and 2 bases at J, with 10 bases between the two ends. The CDR3 runs 15 residues. The germline V gene encodes CDR1 LGHDT and CDR2 YNNKEL (reference sequence). The CDR3: CASSQGGGPTDTQYF. For the CDR3, the DNA is TGTGCCAGCAGCCAAGGGGGGGGGCCCACAGATACGCAGTATTTT.

The gene calls are TRBV7-8 and TRBJ1-3; D may be TRBD1 (5 bases). Germline V lookup: CDR1 SGHVS, CDR2 FQNEAQ. V was cut by 3 bases and J by 0 bases, with 12 bases left in between. CDR3 length: 16 amino acids. The CDR3 protein is CASSFGGATSGNTIYF. CDR3 nucleotide sequence: TGTGCCAGCAGCTTTGGAGGGGCAACCTCTGGAAACACCATATATTTT.

This chain joins TRBV7-9 and TRBJ2-5; D is undetermined. Trimming pared 1 base from V and 1 base from J, leaving 7 bases between. From germline, CDR1 is SEHNR and CDR2 FQNEAQ (reference sequence). The CDR3 runs 14 residues. The CDR3 sequence: CASSLEAPQETQYF. The CDR3 nucleotides read TGTGCCAGCAGCTTAGAGGCGCCCCAAGAGACCCAGTACTTC. The variable domain in full, completed from reference TRBV7-9 and TRBJ2-5, reads DTGVSQNPRHKITKRGQNVTFRCDPISEHNRLYWYRQTLGQGPEFLTYFQNEAQLEKSRLLSDRFSAERPKGSFSTLEIQRTEQGDSAMYLCASSLEAPQETQYFGPGTRLLVL.

The rearrangement joins TRBV19 to TRBJ1-2; 12 nucleotides align to TRBD1. Germline trimming cut 4 bases from V and 4 bases from J; bases unmatched to any gene: 13. CDR3 length equals 18 residues. Germline assignment: CDR1 LNHDA and CDR2 SQIVND (reference sequence). Here the CDR3 DNA reads TGTGCCAGTAGTACCGGTCCGGGACAGGGGGCGCGTCTCTATGGCTACACCTTC. It encodes CASSTGPGQGARLYGYTF.

V and J are TRBV6-5 and TRBJ1-2, with D uncertain. Germline loops: CDR1 MNHEY, CDR2 SVGAGI. Trimming took 0 bases from V and 7 from J, leaving 9 bases between them. There are 13 residues in the CDR3. The CDR3 reads CASSYSGRIGYTF. The CDR3 nucleotides read TGTGCCAGCAGTTACTCGGGTCGGATTGGCTACACCTTC.

The chain joins TRBV11-2 to TRBJ1-2; D is ambiguous. Germline V gives CDR1 SGHAT, CDR2 FQNNGV. V was trimmed by 4 bases and J by 3 bases, leaving 12 bases between them. The CDR3 sequence is 14 residues long. In DNA form, the CDR3 reads TGTGCCAGCAGCTATGTCCAAGTTGACTATGGCTACACCTTC. Residues: CASSYVQVDYGYTF.

V gene TRBV7-9 combines with J gene TRBJ1-6; the D is unclear. This CDR3 has 12 amino acids. V lost 0 bases to trimming and J lost 11 bases, with 5 bases between them. Germline CDR1 reads SEHNR; CDR2 reads FQNEAQ (reference sequence). The CDR3 coding sequence is TGTGCCAGCAGCTTAGCAGGACCACCCCTCCACTTT. This codes for CASSLAGPPLHF.